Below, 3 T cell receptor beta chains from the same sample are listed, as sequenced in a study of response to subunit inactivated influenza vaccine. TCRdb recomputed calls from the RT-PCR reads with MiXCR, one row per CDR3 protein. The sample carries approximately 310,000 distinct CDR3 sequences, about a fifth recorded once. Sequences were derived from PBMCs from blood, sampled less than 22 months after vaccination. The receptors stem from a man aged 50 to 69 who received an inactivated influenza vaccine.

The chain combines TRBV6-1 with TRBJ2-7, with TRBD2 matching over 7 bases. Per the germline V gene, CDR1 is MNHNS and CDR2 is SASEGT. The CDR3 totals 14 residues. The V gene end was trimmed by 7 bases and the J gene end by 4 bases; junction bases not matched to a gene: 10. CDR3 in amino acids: CASKTGREAYEQYF. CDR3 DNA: TGTGCCAGCAAAACGGGGAGGGAAGCATACGAGCAGTACTTC.

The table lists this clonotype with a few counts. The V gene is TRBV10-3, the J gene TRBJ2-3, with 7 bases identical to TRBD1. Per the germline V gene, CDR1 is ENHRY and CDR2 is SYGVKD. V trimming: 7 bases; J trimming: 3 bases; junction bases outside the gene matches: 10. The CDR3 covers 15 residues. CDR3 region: CAITQQGRETDTQYF. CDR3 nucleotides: TGTGCCATCACCCAACAGGGGCGAGAAACAGATACGCAGTATTTT.

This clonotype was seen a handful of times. The CDR3 region has the DNA TGTGCCAGTTTGGGGTTACGGACCAGCTCCTACAATGAGCAGTTCTTC. Translation gives CASLGLRTSSYNEQFF. The rearrangement joins TRBV2 to TRBJ2-1; the D is unclear. Germline CDR1 and CDR2: SNHLY and FYNNEI. The CDR3 is 16 amino acids. V was shortened by 9 bases and J by 0 bases, with 18 bases between the two germline ends.